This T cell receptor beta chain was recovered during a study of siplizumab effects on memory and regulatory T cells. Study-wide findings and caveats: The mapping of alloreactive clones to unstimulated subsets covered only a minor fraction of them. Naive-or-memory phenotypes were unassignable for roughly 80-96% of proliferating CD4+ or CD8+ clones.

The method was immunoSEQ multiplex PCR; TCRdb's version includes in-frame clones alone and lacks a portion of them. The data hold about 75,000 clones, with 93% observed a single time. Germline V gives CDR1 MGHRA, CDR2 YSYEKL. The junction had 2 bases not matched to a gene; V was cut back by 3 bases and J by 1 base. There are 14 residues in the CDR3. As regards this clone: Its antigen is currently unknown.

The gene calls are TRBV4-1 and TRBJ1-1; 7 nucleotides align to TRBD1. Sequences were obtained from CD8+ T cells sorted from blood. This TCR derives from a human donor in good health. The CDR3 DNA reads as TGCGCCAGCAGCCACCCAGGGGGGAACACTGAAGCTTTCTTT. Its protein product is CASSHPGGNTEAFF.